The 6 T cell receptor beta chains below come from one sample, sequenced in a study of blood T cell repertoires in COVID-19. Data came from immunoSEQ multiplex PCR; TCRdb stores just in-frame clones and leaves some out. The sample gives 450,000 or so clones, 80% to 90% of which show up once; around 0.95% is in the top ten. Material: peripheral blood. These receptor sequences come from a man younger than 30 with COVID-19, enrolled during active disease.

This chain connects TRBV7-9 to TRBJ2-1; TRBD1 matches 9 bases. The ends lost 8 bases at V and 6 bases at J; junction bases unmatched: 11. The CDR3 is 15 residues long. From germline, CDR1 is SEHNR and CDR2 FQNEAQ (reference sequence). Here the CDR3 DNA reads TGTGCCAGCCAACCGGGACAGGGATACAGCAATGAGCAGTTCTTC. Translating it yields CASQPGQGYSNEQFF.

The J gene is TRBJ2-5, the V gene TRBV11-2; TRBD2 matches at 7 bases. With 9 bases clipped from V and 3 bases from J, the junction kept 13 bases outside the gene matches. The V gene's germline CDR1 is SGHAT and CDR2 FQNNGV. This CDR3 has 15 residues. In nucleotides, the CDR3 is TGTGCCAGTGGGAGGCGCGGGGGATATGAAGAGACCCAGTACTTC. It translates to CASGRRGGYEETQYF. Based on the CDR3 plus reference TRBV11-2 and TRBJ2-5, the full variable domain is EAGVAQSPRYKIIEKRQSVAFWCNPISGHATLYWYQQILGQGPKLLIQFQNNGVVDDSQLPKDRFSAERLKGVDSTLKIQPAKLEDSAVYLCASGRRGGYEETQYFGPGTRLLVL.

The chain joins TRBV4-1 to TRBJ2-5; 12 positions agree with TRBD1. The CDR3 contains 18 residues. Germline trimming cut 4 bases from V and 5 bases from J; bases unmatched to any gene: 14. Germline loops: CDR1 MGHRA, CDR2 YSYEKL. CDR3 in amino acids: CASSRSAGTGGVRETQYF. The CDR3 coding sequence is TGCGCCAGCAGCCGCTCCGCCGGGACAGGGGGCGTAAGGGAGACCCAGTACTTC.

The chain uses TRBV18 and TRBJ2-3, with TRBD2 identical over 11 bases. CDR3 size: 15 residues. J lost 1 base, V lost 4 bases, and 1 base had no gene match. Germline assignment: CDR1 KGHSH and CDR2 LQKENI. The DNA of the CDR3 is TGTGCCAGCTCACAACTAGCGGGGGGCACAGATACGCAGTATTTT. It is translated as CASSQLAGGTDTQYF.

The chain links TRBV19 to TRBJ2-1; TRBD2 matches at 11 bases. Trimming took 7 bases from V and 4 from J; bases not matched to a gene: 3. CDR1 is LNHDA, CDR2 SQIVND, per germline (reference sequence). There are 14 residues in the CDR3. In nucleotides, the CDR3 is TGTGCCAGTAAAAGGACTAGCGGGTACAATGAGCAGTTCTTC. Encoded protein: CASKRTSGYNEQFF.

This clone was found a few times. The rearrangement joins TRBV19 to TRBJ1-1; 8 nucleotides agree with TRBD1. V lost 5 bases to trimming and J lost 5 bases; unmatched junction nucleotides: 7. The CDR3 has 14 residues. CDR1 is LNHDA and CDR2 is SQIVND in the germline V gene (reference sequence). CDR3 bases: TGTGCCAGTAGTTTCAGGACAGGGAGAACTGAAGCTTTCTTT. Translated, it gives CASSFRTGRTEAFF.